This T cell receptor beta chain derives from a study of long-term antiretroviral therapy in people with HIV. Study findings and constraints: HIV repertoire CDR3 lengths ranged less widely than those of controls.

Survey level was the resolution at which the v3.0 immunoSEQ assay ran. Here immunoSEQ multiplex PCR was the method, and the copy in TCRdb shows in-frame clones only, minus some. The repertoire holds tens of thousands of clones, with approximately 86% as singletons. Germline V gene lookup returns CDR1 LNHDA and CDR2 SQIVND (reference sequence). Deletions cut 5 bases from V and 6 bases from J, with 16 bases between. The CDR3 covers 14 residues. Comments on this clone: Antigen unknown.

The specimen was unsorted PBMCs, collected 1.6 years after starting antiretroviral therapy. This chain connects TRBV19 to TRBJ1-1; D unresolved. This TCR was recovered from a man aged 35 to 55 with HIV. This CDR3 reads CASSALPGGSEAFF. The CDR3 DNA follows: TGTGCCAGTAGTGCTCTTCCGGGAGGCTCTGAAGCTTTCTTT.